This T cell receptor (beta chain) was found in a study of T cell responses to AZD1222 COVID-19 vaccine. Study-wide results and limits: In a largely white British group with more females than males, clonal diversity was possibly underestimated. Repertoires were obtained solely post-peak T cell response. Of spike-specific TCRs, nearly half reportedly target regions left unmutated in variants.

Generated by immunoSEQ multiplex PCR, the TCRdb table keeps only in-frame clones and is missing some. This sample has 90,000 to 100,000 clones, with roughly 90% found just once. This clone occurred once. The antigen remains unidentified. This clonotype was sampled from an adult who received the AZD1222 COVID-19 vaccine. Here the sequenced sample was peripheral blood, taken 28 days after the second AZD1222 dose.

The CDR3 region is CASSDSPLASEQYF. CDR3 coding DNA: TGTGCCAGCAGCGATTCCCCCCTAGCAAGCGAGCAGTACTTC. The J gene is TRBJ2-7, the V gene TRBV5-6, with TRBD2 as a possible D gene (5 bases). The CDR3 consists of 14 residues. Between the trimmed V and J ends, which lost 4 bases and 6 bases, there was a span of 17 bases. In germline, CDR1 is SGHDT, CDR2 YYEEEE.